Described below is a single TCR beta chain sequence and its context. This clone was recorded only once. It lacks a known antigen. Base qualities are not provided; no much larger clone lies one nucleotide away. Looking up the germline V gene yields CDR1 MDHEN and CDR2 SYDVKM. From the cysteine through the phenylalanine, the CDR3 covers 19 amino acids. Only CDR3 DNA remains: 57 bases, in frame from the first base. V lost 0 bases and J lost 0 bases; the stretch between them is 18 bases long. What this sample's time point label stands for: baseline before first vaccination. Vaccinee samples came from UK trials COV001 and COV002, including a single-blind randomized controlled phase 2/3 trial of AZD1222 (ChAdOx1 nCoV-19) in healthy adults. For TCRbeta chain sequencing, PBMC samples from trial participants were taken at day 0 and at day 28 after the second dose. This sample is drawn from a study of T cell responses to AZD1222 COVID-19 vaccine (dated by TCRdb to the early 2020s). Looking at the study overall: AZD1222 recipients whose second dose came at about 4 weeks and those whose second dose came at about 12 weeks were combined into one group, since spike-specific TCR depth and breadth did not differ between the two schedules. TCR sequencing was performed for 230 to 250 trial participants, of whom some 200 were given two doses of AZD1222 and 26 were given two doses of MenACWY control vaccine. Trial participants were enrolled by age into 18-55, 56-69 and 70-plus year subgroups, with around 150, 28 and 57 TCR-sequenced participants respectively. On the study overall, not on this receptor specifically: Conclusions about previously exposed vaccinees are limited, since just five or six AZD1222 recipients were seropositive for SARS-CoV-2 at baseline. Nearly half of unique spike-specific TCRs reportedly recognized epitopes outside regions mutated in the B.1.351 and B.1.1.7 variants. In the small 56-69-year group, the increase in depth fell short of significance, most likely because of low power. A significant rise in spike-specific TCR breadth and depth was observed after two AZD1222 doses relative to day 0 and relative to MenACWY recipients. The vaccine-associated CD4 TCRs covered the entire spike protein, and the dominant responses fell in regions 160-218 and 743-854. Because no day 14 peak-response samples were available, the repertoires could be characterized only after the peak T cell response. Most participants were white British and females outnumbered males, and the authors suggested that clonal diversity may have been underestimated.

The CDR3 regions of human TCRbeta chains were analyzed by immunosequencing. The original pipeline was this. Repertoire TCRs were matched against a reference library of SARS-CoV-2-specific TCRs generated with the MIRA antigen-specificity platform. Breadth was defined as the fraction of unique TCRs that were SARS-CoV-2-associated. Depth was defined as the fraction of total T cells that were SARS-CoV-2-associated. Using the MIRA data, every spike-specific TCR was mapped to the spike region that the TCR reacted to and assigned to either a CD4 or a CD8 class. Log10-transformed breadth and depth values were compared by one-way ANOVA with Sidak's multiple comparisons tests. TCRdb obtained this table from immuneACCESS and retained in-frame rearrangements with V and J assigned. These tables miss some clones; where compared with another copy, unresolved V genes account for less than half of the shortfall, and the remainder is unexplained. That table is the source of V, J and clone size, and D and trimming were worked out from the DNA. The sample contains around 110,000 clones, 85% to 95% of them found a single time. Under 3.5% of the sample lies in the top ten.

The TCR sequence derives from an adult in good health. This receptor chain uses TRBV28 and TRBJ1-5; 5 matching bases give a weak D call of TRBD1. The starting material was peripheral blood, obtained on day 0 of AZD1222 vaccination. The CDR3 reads CASSLWDTTTRASNQPQHF. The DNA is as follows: TGTGCCAGCAGTTTATGGGACACTACCACGCGCGCTAGCAATCAGCCCCAGCATTTT.